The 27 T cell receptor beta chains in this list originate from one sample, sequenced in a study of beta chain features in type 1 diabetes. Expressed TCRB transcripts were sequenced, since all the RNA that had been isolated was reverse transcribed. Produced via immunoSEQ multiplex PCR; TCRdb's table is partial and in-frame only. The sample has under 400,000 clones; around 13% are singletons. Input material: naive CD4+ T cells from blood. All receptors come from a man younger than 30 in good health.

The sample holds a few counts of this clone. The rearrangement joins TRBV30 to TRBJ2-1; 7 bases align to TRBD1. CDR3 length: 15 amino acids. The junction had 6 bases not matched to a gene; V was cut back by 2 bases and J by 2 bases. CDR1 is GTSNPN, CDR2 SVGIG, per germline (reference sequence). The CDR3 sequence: CAWSPTGSTYNEQFF. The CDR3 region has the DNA TGTGCCTGGAGTCCGACAGGGTCCACCTACAATGAGCAGTTCTTC.

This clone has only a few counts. For the CDR3, the DNA is TGTGCCAGCAGCGCCGGACACCCCGTTGCGTGGCAGTACTTC. Protein sequence: CASSAGHPVAWQYF. J is TRBJ2-7 and V is TRBV9, with D perhaps matching TRBD1 (5 bases). V lost 3 bases to trimming and J lost 9 bases, with 19 bases between them. Germline assignment: CDR1 SGDLS and CDR2 YYNGEE. The CDR3 length is 14 residues.

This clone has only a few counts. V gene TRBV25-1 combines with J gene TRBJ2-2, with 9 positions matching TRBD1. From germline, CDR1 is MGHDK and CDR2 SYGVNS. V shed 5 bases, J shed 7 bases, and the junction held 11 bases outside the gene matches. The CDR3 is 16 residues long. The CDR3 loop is CASSPSGTGKGGELFF. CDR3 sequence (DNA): TGTGCCAGCAGTCCCTCCGGGACAGGGAAAGGCGGGGAGCTGTTTTTT.

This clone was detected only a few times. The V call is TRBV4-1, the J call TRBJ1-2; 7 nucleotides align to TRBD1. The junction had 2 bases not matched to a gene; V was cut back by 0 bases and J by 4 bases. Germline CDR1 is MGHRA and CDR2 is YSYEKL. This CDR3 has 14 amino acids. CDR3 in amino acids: CASSQEKGAYGYTF. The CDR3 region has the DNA TGCGCCAGCAGCCAAGAGAAGGGGGCCTATGGCTACACCTTC.

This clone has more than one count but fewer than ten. In nucleotides, the CDR3 is TGTGCCAGCAGCCCGGACCCCGGACAGTCCTCCTACGAGCAGTACTTC. This encodes CASSPDPGQSSYEQYF. The chain uses TRBV5-4 and TRBJ2-7; D may be TRBD1 (6 bases). The CDR3 consists of 16 residues. Germline V lookup: CDR1 SGHNT, CDR2 YYREEE (reference sequence). The V gene lost 4 bases and the J gene lost 0 bases, with 17 bases spanning the gap. Filled out from reference TRBV5-4 and TRBJ2-7, the complete variable domain reads ETGVTQSPTHLIKTRGQQVTLRCSSQSGHNTVSWYQQALGQGPQFIFQYYREEENGRGNFPPRFSGLQFPNYSSELNVNALELDDSALYLCASSPDPGQSSYEQYFGPGTRLTVT.

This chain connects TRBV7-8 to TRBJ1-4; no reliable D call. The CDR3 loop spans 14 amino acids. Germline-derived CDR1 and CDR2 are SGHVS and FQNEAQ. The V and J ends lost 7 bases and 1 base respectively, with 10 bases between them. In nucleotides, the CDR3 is TGTGCCAGCACAGGATCGGAAACTAATGAAAAACTGTTTTTT. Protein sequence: CASTGSETNEKLFF.

This CDR3 reads CASSYSRGFDIQYF. Written as DNA, the CDR3 is TGTGCCAGCAGTTACTCACGGGGATTTGACATTCAGTACTTC. The rearrangement uses TRBV6-5 and TRBJ2-4; TRBD2 is a possible D gene (5 bases). CDR3 length: 14 residues. CDR1 is MNHEY, CDR2 SVGAGI, per germline. The V gene lost 0 bases and the J gene lost 8 bases, with 11 bases spanning the gap.

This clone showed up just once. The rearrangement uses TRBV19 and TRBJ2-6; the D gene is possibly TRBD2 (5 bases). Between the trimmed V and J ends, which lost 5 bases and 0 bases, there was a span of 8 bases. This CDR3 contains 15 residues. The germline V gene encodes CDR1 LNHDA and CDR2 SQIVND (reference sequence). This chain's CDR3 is CASSGGRSGANVLTF. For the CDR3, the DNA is TGTGCCAGTAGTGGAGGCCGCTCTGGGGCCAACGTCCTGACTTTC.

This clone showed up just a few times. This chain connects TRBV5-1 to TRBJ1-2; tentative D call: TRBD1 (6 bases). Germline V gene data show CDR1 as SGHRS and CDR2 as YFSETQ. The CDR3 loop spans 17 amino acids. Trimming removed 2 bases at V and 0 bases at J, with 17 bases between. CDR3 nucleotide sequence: TGCGCCAGCAGCTTCATCGGGGGGCAGACAGCTAACTATGGCTACACCTTC. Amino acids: CASSFIGGQTANYGYTF. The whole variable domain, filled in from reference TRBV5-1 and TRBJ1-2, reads KAGVTQTPRYLIKTRGQQVTLSCSPISGHRSVSWYQQTPGQGLQFLFEYFSETQRNKGNFPGRFSGRQFSNSRSEMNVSTLELGDSALYLCASSFIGGQTANYGYTFGSGTRLTVV.

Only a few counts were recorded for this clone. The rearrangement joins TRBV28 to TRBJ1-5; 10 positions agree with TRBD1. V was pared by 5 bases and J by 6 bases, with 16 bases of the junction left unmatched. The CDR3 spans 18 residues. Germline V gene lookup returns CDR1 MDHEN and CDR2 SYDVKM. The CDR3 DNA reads TGTGCCAGCAGTAGTAACCCCGGGACAGGGGAGAGAGGTCAGCCCCAGCATTTT. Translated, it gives CASSSNPGTGERGQPQHF.

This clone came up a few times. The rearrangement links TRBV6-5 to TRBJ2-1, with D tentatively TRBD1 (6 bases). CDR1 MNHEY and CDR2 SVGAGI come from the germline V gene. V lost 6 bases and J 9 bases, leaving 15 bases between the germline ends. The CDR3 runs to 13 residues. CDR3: CASRTGLSGEQFF. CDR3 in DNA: TGTGCCAGCAGAACAGGGTTGAGCGGTGAGCAGTTCTTC.

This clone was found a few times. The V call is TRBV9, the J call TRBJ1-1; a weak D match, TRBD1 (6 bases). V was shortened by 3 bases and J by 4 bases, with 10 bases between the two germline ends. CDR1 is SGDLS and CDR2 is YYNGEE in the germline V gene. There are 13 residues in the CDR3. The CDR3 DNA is TGTGCCAGCAGCGCAGGGGACCGCACTGAAGCTTTCTTT. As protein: CASSAGDRTEAFF.

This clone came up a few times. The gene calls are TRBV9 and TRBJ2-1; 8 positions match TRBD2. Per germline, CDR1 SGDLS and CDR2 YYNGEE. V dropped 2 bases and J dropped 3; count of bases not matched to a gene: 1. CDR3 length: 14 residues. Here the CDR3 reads CASSVSGSYNEQFF. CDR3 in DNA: TGTGCCAGCAGCGTCAGCGGGAGCTACAATGAGCAGTTCTTC.

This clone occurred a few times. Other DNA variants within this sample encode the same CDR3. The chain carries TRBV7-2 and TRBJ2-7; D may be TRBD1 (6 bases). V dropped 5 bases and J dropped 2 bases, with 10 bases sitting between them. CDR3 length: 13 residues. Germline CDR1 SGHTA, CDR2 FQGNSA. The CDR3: CASSRDRTYEQYF. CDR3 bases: TGTGCCAGCAGCCGTGACAGGACCTACGAGCAGTACTTC.

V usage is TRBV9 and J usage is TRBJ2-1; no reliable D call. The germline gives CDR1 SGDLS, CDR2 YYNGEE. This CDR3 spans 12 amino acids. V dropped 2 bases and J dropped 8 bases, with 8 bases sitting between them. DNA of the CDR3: TGTGCCAGCAGCGTTAATTCCCATGAGCAGTTCTTC. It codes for CASSVNSHEQFF.

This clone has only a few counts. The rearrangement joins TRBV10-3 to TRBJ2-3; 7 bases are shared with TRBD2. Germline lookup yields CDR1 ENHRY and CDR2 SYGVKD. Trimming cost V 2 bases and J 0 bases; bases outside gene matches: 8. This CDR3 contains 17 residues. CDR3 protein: CAISEPPGRGSTDTQYF. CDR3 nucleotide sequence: TGTGCCATCAGTGAGCCACCGGGGAGGGGCAGCACAGATACGCAGTATTTT.

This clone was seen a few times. DNA of the CDR3: TGTGCCAGCAGCCTCGGACTAGCGGGAGAGACCCAGTACTTC. Encoded protein: CASSLGLAGETQYF. This rearrangement joins TRBV14 to TRBJ2-5, with TRBD2 identical over 11 bases. Germline CDR1 SGHDN, CDR2 FVKESK. The CDR3 is 14 residues long. J lost 4 bases, V lost 4 bases, and 2 bases had no gene match.

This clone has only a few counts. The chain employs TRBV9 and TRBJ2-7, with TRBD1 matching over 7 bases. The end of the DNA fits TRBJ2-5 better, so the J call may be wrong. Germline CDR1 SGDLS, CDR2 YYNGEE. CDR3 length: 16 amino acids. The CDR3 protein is CASSPTARQGQETQYF. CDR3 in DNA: TGTGCCAGCAGCCCGACCGCCCGACAGGGCCAAGAGACCCAGTACTTC.

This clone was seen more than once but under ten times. CDR3 in DNA: TGTGCCAGCAGTCCGACAGCACCGAACACTGAAGCTTTCTTT. Amino acids: CASSPTAPNTEAFF. V gene TRBV5-4 combines with J gene TRBJ1-1, with a possible D match to TRBD1 (5 bases). V was shortened by 5 bases and J by 1 base, with 12 bases between the two germline ends. The CDR3 runs to 14 residues. CDR1 is SGHNT, CDR2 YYREEE, per germline (reference sequence).

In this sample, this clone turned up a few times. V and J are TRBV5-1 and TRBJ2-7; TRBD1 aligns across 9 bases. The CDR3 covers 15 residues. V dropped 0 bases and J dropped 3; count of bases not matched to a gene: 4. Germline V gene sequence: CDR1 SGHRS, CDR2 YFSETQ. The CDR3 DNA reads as TGCGCCAGCAGCTTGGCTTGGGACAGGGTCTACGAGCAGTACTTC. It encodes CASSLAWDRVYEQYF.

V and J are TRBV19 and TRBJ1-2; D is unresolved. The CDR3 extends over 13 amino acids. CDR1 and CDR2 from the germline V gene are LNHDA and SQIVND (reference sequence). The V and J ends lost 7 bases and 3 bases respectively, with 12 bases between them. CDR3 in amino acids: CASTLRDYYGYTF. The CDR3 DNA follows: TGTGCCAGTACCCTGAGAGATTACTATGGCTACACCTTC.

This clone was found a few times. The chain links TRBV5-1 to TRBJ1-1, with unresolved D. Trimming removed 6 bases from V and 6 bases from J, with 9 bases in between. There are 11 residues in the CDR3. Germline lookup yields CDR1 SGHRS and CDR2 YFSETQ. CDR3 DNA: TGCGCCAGCACCACGGGGTCTGAAGCTTTCTTT. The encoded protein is CASTTGSEAFF.

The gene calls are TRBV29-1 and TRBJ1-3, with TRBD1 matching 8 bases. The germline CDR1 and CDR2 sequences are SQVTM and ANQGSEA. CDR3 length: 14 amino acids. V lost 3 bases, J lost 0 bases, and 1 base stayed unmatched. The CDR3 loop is CSVDTGGSGNTIYF. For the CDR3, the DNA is TGCAGCGTTGACACAGGGGGCTCTGGAAACACCATATATTTT.

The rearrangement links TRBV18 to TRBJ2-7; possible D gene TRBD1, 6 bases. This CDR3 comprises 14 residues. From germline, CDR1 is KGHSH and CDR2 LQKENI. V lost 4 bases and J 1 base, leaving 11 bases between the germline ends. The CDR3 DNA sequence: TGTGCCAGCTCACAACAGGGTTATTCCTACGAGCAGTACTTC. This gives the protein CASSQQGYSYEQYF.

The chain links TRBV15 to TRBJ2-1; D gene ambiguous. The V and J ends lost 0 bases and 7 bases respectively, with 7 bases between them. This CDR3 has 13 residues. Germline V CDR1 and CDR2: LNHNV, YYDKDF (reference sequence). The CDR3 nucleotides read TGTGCCACCAGCAGAGAGGAAGCGAATGAGCAGTTCTTC. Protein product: CATSREEANEQFF.

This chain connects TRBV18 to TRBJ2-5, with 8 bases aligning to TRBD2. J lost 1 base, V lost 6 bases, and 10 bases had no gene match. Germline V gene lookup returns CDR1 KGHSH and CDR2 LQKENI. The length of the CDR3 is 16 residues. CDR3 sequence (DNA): TGTGCCAGCTCCCCAGGGCCCAGCGGGGGCCAAGAGACCCAGTACTTC. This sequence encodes CASSPGPSGGQETQYF.

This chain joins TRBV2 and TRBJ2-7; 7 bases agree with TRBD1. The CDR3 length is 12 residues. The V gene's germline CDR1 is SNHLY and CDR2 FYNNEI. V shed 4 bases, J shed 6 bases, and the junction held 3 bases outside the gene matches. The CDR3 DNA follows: TGTGCCAGCAGTGCTCCAGGGGGCGAGCAGTACTTC. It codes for CASSAPGGEQYF.